The 8 T cell receptor beta chains below all came from one sample that was sequenced in a study of T cells in Graves' hyperthyroidism and ophthalmopathy. Amplified TCR beta CDR3 regions derived from RNA transcripts. First-round RT-PCR of the TCR CDR3 relied on the HTBI primer set. TCRdb redid the calling of the multiplex PCR reads with MiXCR, one entry per CDR3 protein. The table lists about 600,000 distinct CDR3 sequences, more than 14% of them singletons, with under 15% in the top ten. The specimen sequenced was blood. The receptors derive from a woman between 50 and 59 years old with Graves' ophthalmopathy.

On this clonotype itself: This could be a read error, since a much larger clone is one nucleotide away. The rearrangement links TRBV5-6 to TRBJ1-3; TRBD1 might be the D (6 bases). CDR3 length: 17 amino acids. V lost 0 bases, J lost 0 bases, and 13 bases lay in between. CDR1 is SGHDT, CDR2 YYEEEE, per germline. The CDR3 bases are TGTGCCAGCAGCTTGGAGGGGGGGGTTGGCTCTGGAAACACCATATATTTT. Its translation: CASSLEGGVGSGNTIYF.

The chain links TRBV3-1 to TRBJ2-7; 13 bases align to TRBD2. Germline-derived CDR1 and CDR2 are LGHDT and YNNKEL (reference sequence). J lost 5 bases, V lost 4 bases, and 11 bases had no gene match. The CDR3 runs to 17 residues. The CDR3 nucleotides read TGTGCCAGCAGCCGACTAGCGGGAGGAGGGGTCTGGGACGAGCAGTACTTC. Protein product: CASSRLAGGGVWDEQYF.

This clonotype was detected many times. V gene TRBV18 combines with J gene TRBJ1-1; D is ambiguous. Germline V lookup: CDR1 KGHSH, CDR2 LQKENI. Between the trimmed V and J ends, which lost 5 bases and 3 bases, there was a span of 16 bases. The CDR3 runs to 15 residues. This CDR3 reads CASSITMGGDTEAFF. The CDR3 nucleotides are TGTGCCAGCTCAATCACGATGGGCGGAGACACTGAAGCTTTCTTT.

There are a few counts of this clonotype. The chain joins TRBV9 to TRBJ1-5; TRBD1 agrees at 9 bases. CDR3 length: 14 amino acids. Trimming took 1 base from V and 7 from J; bases not matched to a gene: 3. Germline V gives CDR1 SGDLS, CDR2 YYNGEE. Here the CDR3 reads CASSVTGGEQPQHF. CDR3 nucleotide sequence: TGTGCCAGCAGCGTAACAGGGGGCGAGCAGCCCCAGCATTTT.

This clonotype was observed at least ten times. This chain connects TRBV9 to TRBJ1-1; D gene uncertain. The CDR3 extends over 14 amino acids. Germline CDR1 reads SGDLS; CDR2 reads YYNGEE. Trimming removed 0 bases from V and 1 base from J, with 7 bases in between. CDR3 in amino acids: CASSVEQQNTEAFF. DNA for the CDR3: TGTGCCAGCAGCGTAGAACAGCAGAACACTGAAGCTTTCTTT.

The sample holds many counts of this clonotype. The rearrangement uses TRBV28 and TRBJ2-1; 10 bases line up with TRBD2. Germline V CDR1 and CDR2: MDHEN, SYDVKM. CDR3 length equals 17 residues. The trim removed 7 bases at V and 8 bases at J, leaving 17 bases unmatched. The DNA for the CDR3 is TGTGCCAGCACCCCCGGGAGAAGCGGGAGGGCGACACATGAGCAGTTCTTC. This codes for CASTPGRSGRATHEQFF.

The chain uses TRBV29-1 and TRBJ2-7, with 8 positions matching TRBD1. V was clipped by 2 bases and J by 7 bases; unmatched bases: 10. Germline loops: CDR1 SQVTM, CDR2 ANQGSEA. This CDR3 has 14 amino acids. CDR3 sequence: CSVESGQGLEEQYF. DNA of the CDR3: TGCAGCGTTGAATCCGGACAGGGTCTGGAGGAGCAGTACTTC.

This clonotype was detected only a few times. The chain recombines TRBV18 with TRBJ2-3; 11 bases map to TRBD2. V trimming: 4 bases; J trimming: 2 bases; junction bases outside the gene matches: 5. Germline values: CDR1 KGHSH, CDR2 LQKENI. The CDR3 is made up of 16 amino acids. CDR3: CASSQGLAEFTDTQYF. In DNA, the CDR3 is TGTGCCAGCTCACAGGGACTAGCGGAATTCACAGATACGCAGTATTTT.